The clone carrying this T cell receptor (beta chain) was counted ten times or more. Its specificity is unknown. This sample is drawn from a study of neurological immune-mediated disorders. Each TCR transcript was tagged with a 10-nucleotide random UMI during 5'RACE. TCRdb reprocessed the 5' RACE reads with MiXCR, giving one entry per CDR3 protein. The repertoire includes fewer than 55,000 distinct CDR3 sequences, about 12% of them detected once, and 7% to 10% sits in the top ten. Whole-study results and caveats: No CDR3 amino acid sequences recurred among expanded clones across subjects, suggesting private repertoires in all groups. In HTLV-1-associated myelopathy, TCR clonal expansion was greatest, and in multiple sclerosis it was least, below healthy controls.

The junction had 4 bases not matched to a gene; V was cut back by 5 bases and J by 6 bases. There are 14 residues in the CDR3. Germline CDR1 reads SGHAT; CDR2 reads FQNNGV. Indicated time point: longitudinal time-point 3. 2 million PBMCs stored at -80 C were the source of the unsorted libraries. The genes are TRBV11-2 and TRBJ2-2; 9 bases are a match to TRBD1. Specimen: PBMCs. This clonotype originated in a male donor with HTLV-1-associated myelopathy (HAM/TSP). CDR3 amino acids: CASSLGQGSGELFF. CDR3 sequence (DNA): TGTGCCAGCAGCCTTGGACAGGGGTCCGGGGAGCTGTTTTTT.